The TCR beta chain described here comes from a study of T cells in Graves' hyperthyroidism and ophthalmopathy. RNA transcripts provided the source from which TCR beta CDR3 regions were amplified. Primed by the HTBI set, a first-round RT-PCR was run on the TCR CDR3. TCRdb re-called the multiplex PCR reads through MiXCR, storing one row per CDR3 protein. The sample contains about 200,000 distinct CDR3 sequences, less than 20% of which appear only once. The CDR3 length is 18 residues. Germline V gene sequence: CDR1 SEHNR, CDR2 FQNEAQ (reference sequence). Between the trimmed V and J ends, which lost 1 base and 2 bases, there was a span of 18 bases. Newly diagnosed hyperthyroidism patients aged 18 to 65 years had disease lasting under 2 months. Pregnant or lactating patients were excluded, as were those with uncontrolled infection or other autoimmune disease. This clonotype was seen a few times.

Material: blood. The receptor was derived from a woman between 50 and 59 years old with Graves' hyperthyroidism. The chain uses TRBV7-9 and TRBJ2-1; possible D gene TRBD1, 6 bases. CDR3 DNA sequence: TGTGCCAGCAGCTTAGTCCAGGGGTCCCTTGGTCCCTACAATGAGCAGTTCTTC. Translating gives CASSLVQGSLGPYNEQFF.